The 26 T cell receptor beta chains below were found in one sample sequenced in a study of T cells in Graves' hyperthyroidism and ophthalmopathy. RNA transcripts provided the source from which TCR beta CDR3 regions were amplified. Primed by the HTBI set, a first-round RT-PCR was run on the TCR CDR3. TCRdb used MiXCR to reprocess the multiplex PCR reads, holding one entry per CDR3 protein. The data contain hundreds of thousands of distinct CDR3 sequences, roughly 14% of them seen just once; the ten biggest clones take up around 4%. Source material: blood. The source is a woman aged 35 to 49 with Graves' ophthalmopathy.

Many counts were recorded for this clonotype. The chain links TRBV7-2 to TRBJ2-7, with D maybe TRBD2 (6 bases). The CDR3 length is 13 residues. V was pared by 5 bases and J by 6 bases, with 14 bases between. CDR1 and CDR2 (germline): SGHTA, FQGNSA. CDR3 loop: CASSRGERLEQYF. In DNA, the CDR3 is TGTGCCAGCAGCCGCGGGGAGAGACTCGAGCAGTACTTC.

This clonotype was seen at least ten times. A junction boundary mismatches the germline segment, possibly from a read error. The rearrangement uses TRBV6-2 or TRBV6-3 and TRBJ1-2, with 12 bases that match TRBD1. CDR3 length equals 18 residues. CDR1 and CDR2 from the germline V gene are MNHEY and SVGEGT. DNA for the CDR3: TGTGCCGGCAGACCCGCCGGGACAGGGGGCCTACCTAACTATGGCTACACCTTC. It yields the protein CAGRPAGTGGLPNYGYTF.

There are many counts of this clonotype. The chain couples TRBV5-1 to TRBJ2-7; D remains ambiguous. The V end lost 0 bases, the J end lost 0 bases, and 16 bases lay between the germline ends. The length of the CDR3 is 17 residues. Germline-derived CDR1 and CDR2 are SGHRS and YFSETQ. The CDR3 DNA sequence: TGCGCCAGCAGCTTGGGTTTAGCCACATCAGACTCCTACGAGCAGTACTTC. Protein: CASSLGLATSDSYEQYF. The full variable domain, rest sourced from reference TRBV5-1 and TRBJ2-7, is KAGVTQTPRYLIKTRGQQVTLSCSPISGHRSVSWYQQTPGQGLQFLFEYFSETQRNKGNFPGRFSGRQFSNSRSEMNVSTLELGDSALYLCASSLGLATSDSYEQYFGPGTRLTVT.

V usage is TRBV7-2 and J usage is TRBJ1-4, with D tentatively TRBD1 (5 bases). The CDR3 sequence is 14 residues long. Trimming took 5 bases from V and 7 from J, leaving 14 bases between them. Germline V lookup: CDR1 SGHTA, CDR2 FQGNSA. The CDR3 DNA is TGTGCCAGCAGCCCCCCGGCAGGGATTGAAAAACTGTTTTTT. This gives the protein CASSPPAGIEKLFF.

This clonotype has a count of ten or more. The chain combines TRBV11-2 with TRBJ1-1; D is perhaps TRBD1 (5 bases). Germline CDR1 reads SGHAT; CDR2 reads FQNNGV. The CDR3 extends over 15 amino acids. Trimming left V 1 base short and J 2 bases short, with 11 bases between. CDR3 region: CASSLGDLFNTEAFF. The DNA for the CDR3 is TGTGCCAGCAGCTTAGGGGACCTCTTTAACACTGAAGCTTTCTTT. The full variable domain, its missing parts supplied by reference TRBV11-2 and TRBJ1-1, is EAGVAQSPRYKIIEKRQSVAFWCNPISGHATLYWYQQILGQGPKLLIQFQNNGVVDDSQLPKDRFSAERLKGVDSTLKIQPAKLEDSAVYLCASSLGDLFNTEAFFGQGTRLTVV.

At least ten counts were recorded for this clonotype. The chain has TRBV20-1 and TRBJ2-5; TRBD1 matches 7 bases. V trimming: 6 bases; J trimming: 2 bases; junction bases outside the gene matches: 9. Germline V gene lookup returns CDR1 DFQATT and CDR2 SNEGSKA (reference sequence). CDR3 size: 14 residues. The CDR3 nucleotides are TGCAGTGCGGAACAGGGGATGATACAAGAGACCCAGTACTTC. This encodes CSAEQGMIQETQYF.

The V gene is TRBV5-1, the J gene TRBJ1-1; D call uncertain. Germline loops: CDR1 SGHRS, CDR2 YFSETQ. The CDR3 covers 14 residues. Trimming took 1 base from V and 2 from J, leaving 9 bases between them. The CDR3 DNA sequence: TGCGCCAGCAGCTTGATCGACCTTAACACTGAAGCTTTCTTT. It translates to CASSLIDLNTEAFF.

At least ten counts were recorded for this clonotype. The CDR3 nucleotides are TGTGCCTGGAGTTCCGGACAGTCGGGGTACCAAGAGACCCAGTACTTC. Translated: CAWSSGQSGYQETQYF. The J gene is TRBJ2-5, the V gene TRBV30, with D tentatively TRBD1 (6 bases). This CDR3 has 16 residues. V gave up 2 bases and J gave up 0 bases, with 16 bases separating them. Germline V lookup: CDR1 GTSNPN, CDR2 SVGIG (reference sequence).

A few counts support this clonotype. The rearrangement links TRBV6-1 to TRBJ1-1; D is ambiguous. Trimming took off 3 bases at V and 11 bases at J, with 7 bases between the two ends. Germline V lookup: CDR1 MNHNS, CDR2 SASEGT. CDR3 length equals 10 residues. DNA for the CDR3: TGTGCCAGCAGTGACAGTACCGCTTTCTTT. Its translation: CASSDSTAFF.

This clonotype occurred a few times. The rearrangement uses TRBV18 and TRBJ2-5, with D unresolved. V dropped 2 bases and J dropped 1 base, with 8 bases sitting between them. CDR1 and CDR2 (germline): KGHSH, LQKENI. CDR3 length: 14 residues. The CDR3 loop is CASSPTALQETQYF. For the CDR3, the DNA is TGTGCCAGCTCACCAACAGCTCTCCAAGAGACCCAGTACTTC.

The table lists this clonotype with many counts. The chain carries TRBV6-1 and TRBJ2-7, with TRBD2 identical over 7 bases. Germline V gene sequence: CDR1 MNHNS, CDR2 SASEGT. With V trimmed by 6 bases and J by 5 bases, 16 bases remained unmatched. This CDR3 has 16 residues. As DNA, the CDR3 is TGTGCCAGCAGCTCCACGCGGGGCGGGGGTCGGGACGAGCAGTACTTC. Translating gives CASSSTRGGGRDEQYF.

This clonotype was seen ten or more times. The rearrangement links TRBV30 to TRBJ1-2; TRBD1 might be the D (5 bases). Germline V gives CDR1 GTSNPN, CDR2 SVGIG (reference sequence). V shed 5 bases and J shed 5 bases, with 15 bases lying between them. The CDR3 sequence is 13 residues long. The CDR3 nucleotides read TGTGCCTGGGACGGGGCCGGGGCGTATGGCTACACCTTC. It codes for CAWDGAGAYGYTF.

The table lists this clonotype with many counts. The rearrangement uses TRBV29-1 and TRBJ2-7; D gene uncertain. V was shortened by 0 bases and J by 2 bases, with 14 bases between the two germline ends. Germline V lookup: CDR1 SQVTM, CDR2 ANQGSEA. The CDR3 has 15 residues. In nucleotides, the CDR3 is TGCAGCGTTGAAGATTCTGGCCTTCTCCCCTACGAGCAGTACTTC. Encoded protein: CSVEDSGLLPYEQYF.

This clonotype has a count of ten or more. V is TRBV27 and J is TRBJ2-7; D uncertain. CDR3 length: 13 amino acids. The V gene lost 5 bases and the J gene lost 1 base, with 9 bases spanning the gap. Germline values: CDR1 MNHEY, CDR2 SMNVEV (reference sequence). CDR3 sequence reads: CASSIDISYEQYF. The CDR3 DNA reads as TGTGCCAGCAGTATAGACATTTCCTACGAGCAGTACTTC.

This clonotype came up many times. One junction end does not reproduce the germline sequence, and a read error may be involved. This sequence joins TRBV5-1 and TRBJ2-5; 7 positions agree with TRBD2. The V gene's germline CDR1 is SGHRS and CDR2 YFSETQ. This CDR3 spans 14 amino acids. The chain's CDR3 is CASSLVAGVETQYF. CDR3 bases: TGTGCCAGCAGCTTAGTGGCGGGAGTAGAGACCCAGTACTTC. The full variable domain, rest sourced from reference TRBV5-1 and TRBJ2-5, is KAGVTQTPRYLIKTRGQQVTLSCSPISGHRSVSWYQQTPGQGLQFLFEYFSETQRNKGNFPGRFSGRQFSNSRSEMNVSTLELGDSALYLCASSLVAGVETQYFGPGTRLLVL.

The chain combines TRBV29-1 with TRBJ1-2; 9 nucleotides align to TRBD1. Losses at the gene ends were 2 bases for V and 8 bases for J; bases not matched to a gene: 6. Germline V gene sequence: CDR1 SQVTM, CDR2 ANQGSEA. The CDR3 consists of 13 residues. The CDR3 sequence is CSVELQGAKGYTF. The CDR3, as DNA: TGCAGCGTTGAATTACAGGGGGCTAAAGGCTACACCTTC.

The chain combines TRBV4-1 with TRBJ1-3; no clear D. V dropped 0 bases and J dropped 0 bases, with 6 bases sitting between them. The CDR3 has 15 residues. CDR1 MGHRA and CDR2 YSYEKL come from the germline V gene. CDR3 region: CASSQEGVSGNTIYF. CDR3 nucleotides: TGCGCCAGCAGCCAAGAGGGAGTCTCTGGAAACACCATATATTTT.

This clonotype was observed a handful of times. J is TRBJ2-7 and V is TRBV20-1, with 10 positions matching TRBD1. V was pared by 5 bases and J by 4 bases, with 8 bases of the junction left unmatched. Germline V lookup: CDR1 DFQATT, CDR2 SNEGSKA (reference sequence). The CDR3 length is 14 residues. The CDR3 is CSAGARTGGYEQYF. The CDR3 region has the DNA TGCAGTGCTGGCGCCCGGACAGGGGGATACGAGCAGTACTTC.

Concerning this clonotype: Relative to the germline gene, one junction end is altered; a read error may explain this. CDR3 bases: TGTGCCAGCAGCCCAAACGGCGGGGGCCTCGACTTC. This gives the protein CASSPNGGGLDF. The chain has TRBV9 and TRBJ2-5; D may be TRBD2 (7 bases). Germline V gene sequence: CDR1 SGDLS, CDR2 YYNGEE. CDR3 length: 12 residues.

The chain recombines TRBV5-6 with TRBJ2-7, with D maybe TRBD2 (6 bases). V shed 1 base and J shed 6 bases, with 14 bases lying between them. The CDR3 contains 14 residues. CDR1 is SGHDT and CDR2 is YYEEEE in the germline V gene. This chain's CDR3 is CASSLLGGLGEQYF. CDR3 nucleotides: TGTGCCAGCAGCTTGTTGGGGGGTCTGGGCGAGCAGTACTTC. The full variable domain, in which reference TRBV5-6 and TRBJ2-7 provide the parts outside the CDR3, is DAGVTQSPTHLIKTRGQQVTLRCSPKSGHDTVSWYQQALGQGPQFIFQYYEEEERQRGNFPDRFSGHQFPNYSSELNVNALLLGDSALYLCASSLLGGLGEQYFGPGTRLTVT.

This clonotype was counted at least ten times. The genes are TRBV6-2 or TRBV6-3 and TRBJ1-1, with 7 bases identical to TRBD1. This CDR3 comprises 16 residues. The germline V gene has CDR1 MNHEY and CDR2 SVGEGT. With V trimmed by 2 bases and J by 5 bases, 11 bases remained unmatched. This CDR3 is CASSYAPRGGSTEAFF. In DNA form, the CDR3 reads TGTGCCAGCAGTTACGCCCCCAGGGGGGGGAGTACTGAAGCTTTCTTT.

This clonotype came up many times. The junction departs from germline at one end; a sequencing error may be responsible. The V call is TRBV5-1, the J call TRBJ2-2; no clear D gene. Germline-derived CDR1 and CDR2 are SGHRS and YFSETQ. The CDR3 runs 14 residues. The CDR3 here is CASSLDPNTGELFF. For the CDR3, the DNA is TGTGCCAGCAGCTTAGATCCGAACACCGGGGAGCTGTTTTTT.

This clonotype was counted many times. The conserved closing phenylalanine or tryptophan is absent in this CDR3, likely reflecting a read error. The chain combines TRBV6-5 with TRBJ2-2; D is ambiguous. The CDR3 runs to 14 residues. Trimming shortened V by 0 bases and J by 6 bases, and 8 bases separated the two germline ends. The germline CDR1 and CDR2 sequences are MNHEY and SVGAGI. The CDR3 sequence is CASSYSGWPGELFS. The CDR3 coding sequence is TGTGCCAGCAGTTACTCAGGGTGGCCCGGGGAGCTGTTTTCT.

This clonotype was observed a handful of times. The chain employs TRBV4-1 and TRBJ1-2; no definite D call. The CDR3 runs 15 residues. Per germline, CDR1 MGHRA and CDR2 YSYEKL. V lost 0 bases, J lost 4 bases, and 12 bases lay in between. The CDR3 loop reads CASSQEGMGGYGYTF. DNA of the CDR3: TGCGCCAGCAGCCAAGAAGGGATGGGTGGCTATGGCTACACCTTC.

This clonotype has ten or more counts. CDR3: CSVGPGRGEQYF. The CDR3 DNA reads as TGCAGCGTTGGTCCAGGGCGGGGCGAGCAGTACTTC. The V gene is TRBV29-1, the J gene TRBJ2-7; tentative D call: TRBD2 (6 bases). This CDR3 is built from 12 residues. Germline-derived CDR1 and CDR2 are SQVTM and ANQGSEA. The V and J ends lost 4 bases and 6 bases respectively, with 13 bases between them.

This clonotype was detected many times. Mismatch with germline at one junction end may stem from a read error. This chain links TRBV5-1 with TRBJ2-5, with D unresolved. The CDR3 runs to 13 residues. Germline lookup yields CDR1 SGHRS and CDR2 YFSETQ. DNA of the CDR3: TGTGCCAGCAGTAGTCCGTATCAAGAGACCCAGTACTTC. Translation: CASSSPYQETQYF.